This T cell receptor beta chain was sequenced in a study of blood T cell repertoires in COVID-19. Study context: The samples span acute and convalescent COVID-19 from the United States, Italy and Spain.

This CDR3 region has 14 residues. Germline V gene data show CDR1 as SGHDT and CDR2 as YYEEEE. J lost 4 bases, V lost 0 bases, and 2 bases had no gene match. Authors' processing steps: By means of reference gene primer amplification, nucleated cell counts were estimated. Sequencing was performed with immunoSEQ multiplex PCR; in TCRdb, only in-frame clones are kept and a portion is missing. The DNA gave D and trimming, while V, J and clone size come from that table. The data show about 110,000 clones, around 90% seen once. The receptor was isolated from a human donor in a cohort sampled during active COVID-19. Specimen: peripheral blood. V and J are TRBV5-6 and TRBJ1-2, with 8 bases matching TRBD1. CDR3 sequence (DNA): TGTGCCAGCAGCTTGGCTGACAGGGGCTATGGCTACACCTTC. Protein: CASSLADRGYGYTF. Supplemented by reference TRBV5-6 and TRBJ1-2, the full variable domain reads DAGVTQSPTHLIKTRGQQVTLRCSPKSGHDTVSWYQQALGQGPQFIFQYYEEEERQRGNFPDRFSGHQFPNYSSELNVNALLLGDSALYLCASSLADRGYGYTFGSGTRLTVV.